This T cell receptor (beta chain) was profiled in a study of human thymus T cells. Germline CDR1 SGHNT, CDR2 YYREEE (reference sequence). This CDR3 comprises 14 residues. Trimming removed 2 bases from V and 4 bases from J, with 12 bases in between. For this clone: Its antigen remains unknown.

Findings and caveats of the study: Thymic and blood repertoires seemed to show skewed V and J gene use.

Profiling relied on immunoSEQ multiplex PCR, and the TCRdb table lists in-frame clones only, not all of them. The data contain 35,000 to 55,000 clones, nearly 95% of them singletons. Donation was from healthy Finnish infants who were having corrective surgery that addressed congenital heart defects. Genomic DNA was extracted from every available blood leukocyte. V and J are TRBV5-4 and TRBJ1-1, with D possibly TRBD1 on 5 matching bases. The sequence was obtained from a boy under two years old with a congenital heart defect but otherwise immunologically healthy. Specimen: blood. The CDR3: CASSFPGGATEAFF. The DNA of the CDR3 is TGTGCCAGCAGCTTTCCGGGAGGGGCCACTGAAGCTTTCTTT.